Listed below are T cell receptor beta chains from one sample, sequenced in a study of blood T cells in healthy people across ages. TCRdb used MiXCR to reprocess the 5' RACE reads, holding one entry per CDR3 protein. The sample consists of about 640,000 distinct CDR3 sequences, about 28% of them appearing once. Input material: blood. The origin of the receptors is a woman older than 75 in good health. Both conserved end residues are part of each CDR3. A D gene is named only where the DNA matches it firmly. Size values are once, few and many counts, or a class for expanded clones, and some rows have none.

>.|TRBJ1-2|TRBV20-1|many
CSASVGRINYGYTF
TGCAGTGCTTCCGTGGGACGGATTAACTATGGCTACACCTTC
>.|TRBJ2-1|TRBV7-6|.
CASSSRTNEQFF
TGTGCCAGCAGCTCCAGGACCAATGAGCAGTTCTTC
>.|TRBJ1-5|TRBV7-9|few
CASSLTEDQPQHF
TGTGCCAGCAGCTTAACAGAAGATCAGCCCCAGCATTTT
>.|TRBJ1-5|TRBV15|.
CATSRGVVSNQPQHF
TGTGCCACCAGCAGGGGAGTGGTGAGCAATCAGCCCCAGCATTTT
>.|TRBJ2-3|TRBV9|many
CASSPTGARTDTQYF
TGTGCCAGCAGCCCCACCGGGGCGCGCACAGATACGCAGTATTTT
>TRBD1|TRBJ1-1|TRBV6-5|many
CASRQGTEAFF
TGTGCCAGCCGACAGGGCACTGAAGCTTTCTTT
>.|TRBJ2-4|TRBV2|many
CASSGGRVNIQYF
TGTGCCAGCAGTGGAGGGCGGGTAAACATTCAGTACTTC
>TRBD1|TRBJ2-4|TRBV25-1|many
CASSEWGQGSKNIQYF
TGTGCCAGCAGTGAATGGGGACAGGGGTCCAAAAACATTCAGTACTTC
>.|TRBJ1-1|TRBV4-1|.
CASSLESRVDTEAFF
TGCGCCAGCAGCCTCGAGTCCCGGGTAGACACTGAAGCTTTCTTT
>.|TRBJ2-7|TRBV5-5|many
CASSLAQGYYEQYF
TGTGCCAGCAGCTTGGCACAGGGATACTACGAGCAGTACTTC
>.|TRBJ2-6|TRBV28|many
CASKDSPSGANVLTF
TGTGCCAGCAAGGACAGCCCCTCTGGGGCCAACGTCCTGACTTTC
>.|TRBJ1-4|TRBV7-2|many
CASSPGRINEKLFF
TGTGCCAGCAGCCCTGGACGGATTAATGAAAAACTGTTTTTT
>.|TRBJ1-5|TRBV20-1|.
CSARDPRSTGNQPQHF
TGCAGTGCTAGAGATCCCAGATCTACGGGCAATCAGCCCCAGCATTTT
>TRBD1|TRBJ1-2|TRBV6-1|.
CASSDYDRDGYTF
TGTGCCAGCAGCGATTACGACAGGGATGGCTACACCTTC
>.|TRBJ1-1|TRBV6-6|.
CASSGTSRGQLTEAFF
TGTGCCAGCAGTGGAACTAGTCGGGGGCAACTAACTGAAGCTTTCTTT
>.|TRBJ1-6|TRBV3-1|.
CASSQVPSRDYSPLHF
TGTGCCAGCAGCCAAGTTCCGTCCAGGGACTATTCACCCCTCCACTTT
>TRBD1|TRBJ1-6|TRBV25-1|.
CASRGDRGLGSPLHF
TGTGCCAGCAGGGGGGACAGGGGCCTTGGGTCACCCCTCCACTTT
>TRBD2|TRBJ2-1|TRBV28|many
CASKSGGPYNEQFF
TGTGCCAGCAAGAGCGGGGGCCCCTACAATGAGCAGTTCTTC
>.|TRBJ2-5|TRBV28|.
CASREGTGGTQYF
TGTGCCAGCAGGGAAGGGACCGGGGGGACCCAGTACTTC
>.|TRBJ1-1|TRBV6-6|.
CASRRLRPVDTEAFF
TGTGCCAGCAGACGCCTCCGGCCGGTCGACACTGAAGCTTTCTTT
>.|TRBJ1-1|TRBV9|few
CASSVAPRNTEAFF
TGTGCCAGCAGCGTAGCTCCGCGGAACACTGAAGCTTTCTTT
>TRBD2|TRBJ2-2|TRBV7-8|.
CASSLVGSGGATGERFF
TGTGCCAGCAGCTTAGTGGGTAGCGGGGGGGCCACCGGGGAGCGGTTTTTT
>TRBD2|TRBJ2-5|TRBV20-1|many
CSGRRRGGETQYF
TGCAGCGGGCGACGCCGGGGAGGGGAGACCCAGTACTTC
>.|TRBJ2-7|TRBV6-2/TRBV6-3|many
CASSYGDLRDEQYF
TGTGCCAGCAGTTACGGTGATCTGAGGGACGAGCAGTACTTC
>.|TRBJ1-2|TRBV14|many
CASSQDFKYGYTF
TGTGCCAGCAGCCAAGATTTCAAGTATGGCTACACCTTC
>.|TRBJ2-7|TRBV7-2|few
CASSFVQGVHEQYF
TGTGCCAGCAGCTTCGTCCAAGGGGTACACGAGCAGTACTTC
>TRBD2|TRBJ2-7|TRBV12-3/TRBV12-4|few
CASIAAGERNNEQYF
TGTGCCAGCATTGCGGCGGGGGAACGGAACAATGAGCAGTACTTC
>.|TRBJ1-6|TRBV4-2|many
CASSQDVRVSPLHF
TGTGCCAGCAGCCAAGATGTACGGGTATCACCCCTCCACTTT
>.|TRBJ2-2|TRBV7-2|many
CASSLAGRNTGELFF
TGTGCCAGCAGCTTAGCGGGCAGGAACACCGGGGAGCTGTTTTTT
>.|TRBJ2-7|TRBV27|many
CASSLYDRSSYEQYF
TGTGCCAGCAGTTTATACGACAGGAGTTCCTACGAGCAGTACTTC
>.|TRBJ2-7|TRBV6-2/TRBV6-3|many
CASSYVPTREQYF
TGTGCCAGCAGTTACGTCCCAACGAGGGAGCAGTACTTC
>TRBD1|TRBJ2-2|TRBV6-4|.
CASSQAAGTGRTGELFF
TGTGCCAGCAGCCAAGCCGCCGGGACAGGGAGGACCGGGGAGCTGTTTTTT
>.|TRBJ1-2|TRBV20-1|many
CSARKRAGLVGYTF
TGCAGTGCTAGAAAGAGGGCAGGGCTCGTTGGGTACACCTTC
>.|TRBJ1-2|TRBV20-1|few
CSAGEDKYGYTF
TGCAGTGCTGGGGAGGACAAGTATGGCTACACCTTC
>TRBD1|TRBJ1-2|TRBV9|.
CASSVGDRASDGYTF
TGTGCCAGCAGCGTAGGCGACAGGGCCAGTGATGGCTACACCTTC
>.|TRBJ2-3|TRBV20-1|many
CSASAQAPSTDTQYF
TGCAGTGCTAGCGCGCAGGCACCTAGCACAGATACGCAGTATTTT
>.|TRBJ1-6|TRBV6-2/TRBV6-3|.
CASTYRVEGSPLHF
TGTGCCAGCACCTACAGGGTCGAAGGCTCACCCCTCCACTTT
>.|TRBJ2-1|TRBV20-1|.
CSASSPQGFSYEQFF
TGCAGCGCTTCTTCCCCACAGGGTTTCTCCTACGAGCAGTTCTTC
>.|TRBJ2-2|TRBV4-2|.
CASSLIRAGQNTGELFF
TGTGCCAGCAGCCTAATTCGGGCGGGGCAGAACACCGGGGAGCTGTTTTTT
>.|TRBJ2-5|TRBV11-3|few
CASSWGRGLETQYF
TGTGCCAGCAGCTGGGGAAGGGGATTAGAGACCCAGTACTTC
>.|TRBJ2-3|TRBV9|many
CASSVRQGRDTDTQYF
TGTGCCAGCAGCGTTCGGCAGGGAAGGGACACAGATACGCAGTATTTT
>.|TRBJ2-6|TRBV12-3/TRBV12-4|.
CASSPPTGRSGANVLTF
TGTGCCAGCAGTCCCCCTACAGGGCGCTCTGGGGCCAACGTCCTGACTTTC
>.|TRBJ1-1|TRBV19|.
CASSMRVQNTEAFF
TGTGCCAGTAGTATGAGGGTGCAGAACACTGAAGCTTTCTTT
>.|TRBJ1-5|TRBV5-1|.
CASSLIGSQPQHF
TGCGCCAGCAGCTTGATTGGGAGTCAGCCCCAGCATTTT
>.|TRBJ2-7|TRBV7-2|.
CASSRSDEQYF
TGCGCCAGCAGCCGTAGCGACGAGCAGTACTTC
>.|TRBJ1-4|TRBV15|.
CATNAENEKLFF
TGTGCCACCAACGCAGAGAATGAAAAACTGTTTTTT
>.|TRBJ2-7|TRBV3-1|many
CASSHGPHSYEQYF
TGTGCCAGCAGCCATGGACCGCACTCCTACGAGCAGTACTTC
>.|TRBJ2-2|TRBV6-8|few
CASSASSSGELFF
TGTGCCAGCAGTGCGTCCTCGAGCGGGGAGCTGTTTTTT
>.|TRBJ1-1|TRBV7-9|.
CASSKDGQMNTEAFF
TGTGCCAGCAGCAAGGACGGACAAATGAACACTGAAGCTTTCTTT
>TRBD2|TRBJ2-5|TRBV7-2|many
CASSIGLAGGYGTQYF
TGTGCCAGCAGCATCGGACTAGCGGGGGGTTATGGGACCCAGTACTTC
>.|TRBJ2-1|TRBV18|many
CASSPEFSADEQFF
TGTGCCAGCTCACCAGAATTCAGCGCCGATGAGCAGTTCTTC
>TRBD1|TRBJ1-1|TRBV20-1|many
CSAKPPGQVYTEAFF
TGCAGTGCTAAGCCTCCGGGACAGGTTTACACTGAAGCTTTCTTT
>.|TRBJ2-4|TRBV12-3/TRBV12-4|.
CASSVGTNIQYF
TGTGCCAGCAGTGTAGGGACGAACATTCAGTACTTC
>.|TRBJ1-1|TRBV6-1|few
CASGQWGTSEAFF
TGTGCCAGCGGACAGTGGGGGACATCTGAAGCTTTCTTT
>.|TRBJ2-4|TRBV6-6|many
CASSYEAAKNIQYF
TGTGCCAGCAGTTACGAGGCAGCCAAAAACATTCAGTACTTC
>TRBD2|TRBJ2-3|TRBV20-1|many
CSARIPRGYTDTQYF
TGCAGTGCTAGAATTCCGCGGGGGTACACAGATACGCAGTATTTT
>.|TRBJ2-3|TRBV5-1|many
CASSFGTALDTQYF
TGCGCCAGCAGCTTTGGGACTGCCCTAGATACGCAGTATTTT
>.|TRBJ2-3|TRBV7-9|.
CASSFAHGPSTDTQYF
TGTGCCAGCAGCTTTGCTCACGGACCGAGCACAGATACGCAGTATTTT
>TRBD1|TRBJ2-1|TRBV5-1|many
CASSLDGWKGGASNEQFF
TGCGCCAGCAGCTTGGATGGGTGGAAAGGGGGCGCGAGCAATGAGCAGTTCTTC
>TRBD2|TRBJ2-1|TRBV20-1|.
CSALLAGDHNEQFF
TGCAGTGCCCTCCTAGCGGGAGACCACAATGAGCAGTTCTTC